Listed below are T cell receptor beta chains from one sample, sequenced in a study of PD-1 blockade in classical Hodgkin lymphoma. The data were produced by immunoSEQ multiplex PCR, yet TCRdb's version contains in-frame clones alone and is incomplete. The profile shows more than 2,500 clones, nearly 75% of them singletons. Sequencing was performed on CD8+ T cells from blood, taken at baseline. The receptors stem from a human donor with classical Hodgkin lymphoma. Both conserved end residues are part of each CDR3. A D gene is named only where the DNA matches it firmly. A row's size may be missing; if present it is once, few, many or a size class.

v_gene	abundance	d_gene	j_gene	CDR3aa	CDR3nt
TRBV7-9	.	TRBD1	TRBJ2-7	CASSLASGQVIYEQYF	TGTGCCAGCAGCTTAGCGTCGGGACAGGTTATCTACGAGCAGTACTTC
TRBV7-2	.	.	TRBJ1-1	CASSLVWYEGPLRGAFF	TGTGCCAGCAGCTTAGTGTGGTATGAGGGCCCCCTTAGGGGAGCTTTCTTT
TRBV11-1	.	.	TRBJ2-7	CASSLDVTYEQYF	TGTGCCAGCAGCTTAGACGTTACCTACGAGCAGTACTTC
TRBV4-3	.	.	TRBJ1-3	CASSQDLGRSGNTIYF	TGCGCCAGCAGCCAAGATCTAGGCAGATCCGGAAACACCATATATTTT
TRBV27	large	.	TRBJ2-7	CASSLSGRGTYEQYF	TGTGCCAGCAGTTTATCTGGCAGGGGGACTTACGAGCAGTACTTC
TRBV4-1	.	.	TRBJ2-3	CASSHRQNPTDTQYF	TGCGCCAGCAGCCATCGACAGAATCCGACAGATACGCAGTATTTT
TRBV7-9	.	.	TRBJ2-1	CASSLGESSYNEQFF	TGTGCCAGCAGCTTAGGTGAAAGCTCCTACAATGAGCAGTTCTTC
TRBV2	.	TRBD1	TRBJ2-3	CASTRTGSLRHTQYF	TGTGCCAGCACCCGGACAGGTTCACTGCGGCATACGCAGTATTTT
TRBV11-2	few	.	TRBJ2-7	CASSYQGGEQYF	TGTGCCAGCAGCTACCAGGGTGGCGAGCAGTACTTC
TRBV6-5	once	.	TRBJ1-1	CASINLYGNTEAFF	TGTGCCAGCATCAATTTGTATGGGAACACTGAAGCTTTCTTT
TRBV5-5	.	TRBD1	TRBJ1-1	CASSAGTVGRTEAFF	TGTGCCAGCAGCGCCGGGACAGTTGGACGGACTGAAGCTTTCTTT
TRBV28	.	.	TRBJ1-1	CASSIGESTEAFF	TGTGCCAGCTCCATTGGTGAAAGCACTGAAGCTTTCTTT
TRBV28	.	.	TRBJ2-3	CASSFDGTQYF	TGTGCCAGCAGTTTTGATGGTACGCAGTATTTT
TRBV6-4	.	TRBD1	TRBJ1-6	CASSDSDRGDSPLHF	TGTGCCAGCAGTGACTCGGACAGGGGAGATTCACCCCTCCACTTT
TRBV13	.	.	TRBJ2-7	CASSSQGGSYEQYF	TGTGCCAGCAGCTCCCAGGGGGGCTCCTACGAGCAGTACTTC
TRBV7-9	.	TRBD1	TRBJ2-7	CASSQAGGRDEQYF	TGTGCCAGCAGCCAAGCAGGGGGCAGGGACGAGCAGTACTTC
TRBV7-9	few	.	TRBJ1-5	CASSLDREHGQPQHF	TGTGCCAGCAGCTTAGACAGGGAACACGGCCAGCCCCAGCATTTT
TRBV4-3	.	.	TRBJ1-4	CASSQDPPLSRPGEKLFF	TGCGCCAGCAGCCAAGATCCACCCCTCTCCAGACCAGGGGAAAAACTGTTTTTT
TRBV10-3	.	TRBD1	TRBJ1-6	CAISDPTGGQGEYNSPLHF	TGTGCCATCAGTGACCCGACAGGGGGACAGGGGGAATATAATTCACCCCTCCACTTT
TRBV6-1	.	.	TRBJ2-1	CASREGTGNGQFF	TGTGCCAGCAGAGAAGGAACAGGGAACGGGCAGTTCTTC
TRBV1	.	.	TRBJ2-6	CTSTSGQGLTGANVLTF	TGCACCAGCACCTCCGGACAGGGATTAACTGGGGCCAACGTCCTGACTTTC
TRBV6-6	.	.	TRBJ2-3	CASRTDTQYF	TGTGCCAGCAGAACAGATACGCAGTATTTT
TRBV7-9	.	.	TRBJ1-5	CASSLANQPQHF	TGTGCCAGCAGCTTAGCGAATCAGCCCCAGCATTTT
TRBV7-8	.	.	TRBJ2-7	CASSPWAGSSYEQYF	TGTGCCAGCAGCCCCTGGGCAGGGAGCTCCTACGAGCAGTACTTC
TRBV7-9	once	TRBD2	TRBJ2-5	CASSPSGGQETQYF	TGTGCCAGCAGCCCTAGCGGGGGACAAGAGACCCAGTACTTC
TRBV29-1	.	.	TRBJ1-2	CSVEGQNYGYTF	TGCAGCGTTGAAGGACAGAACTATGGCTACACCTTC
TRBV6-6	.	.	TRBJ2-2	CASSNYGELFF	TGTGCCAGCAGTAATTACGGGGAGCTGTTTTTT
TRBV7-9	few	TRBD1	TRBJ1-3	CASSLVDRGNTIYF	TGTGCCAGCAGCTTGGTGGACAGGGGGAACACCATATATTTT
TRBV18	.	.	TRBJ2-1	CASSPPGWSYNEQFF	TGTGCCAGCTCACCACCGGGGTGGTCCTACAATGAGCAGTTCTTC
TRBV6-4	few	TRBD1	TRBJ1-2	CASSDNAGGNGYTF	TGTGCCAGCAGTGACAATGCAGGGGGAAACGGCTACACCTTC
TRBV4-3	.	.	TRBJ2-7	CASSQADSEHYEQYF	TGCGCCAGCAGCCAAGCGGACAGCGAACATTACGAGCAGTACTTC
TRBV7-7	.	.	TRBJ2-1	CASSPLSGSYNEQFF	TGTGCTAGCAGCCCCCTCTCAGGCTCCTACAATGAGCAGTTCTTC
TRBV5-6	few	.	TRBJ2-7	CASAVGSSYEQYF	TGTGCCAGCGCGGTGGGGAGTTCCTACGAGCAGTACTTC
TRBV7-2	.	.	TRBJ2-1	CASSYRGSTPNEQFF	TGTGCCAGCAGCTACCGAGGCTCAACCCCCAATGAGCAGTTCTTC
TRBV10-3	.	.	TRBJ1-5	CAISEGEGQPQHF	TGTGCCATCAGTGAGGGGGAAGGTCAGCCCCAGCATTTT
TRBV5-4	.	.	TRBJ1-2	CASSLETDYYGYTF	TGTGCCAGCAGCTTGGAAACGGACTACTATGGCTACACCTTC
TRBV4-2	.	.	TRBJ2-3	CASSQVGSAFSLVGDTQYF	TGTGCCAGCAGCCAGGTAGGTAGCGCGTTTTCTTTAGTGGGAGATACGCAGTATTTT
TRBV7-3	.	.	TRBJ1-2	CASSPRGDSPYGYTF	TGTGCCAGCAGCCCCCGGGGAGATTCCCCCTATGGCTACACCTTC
TRBV2	.	.	TRBJ1-2	CASSVVRDYGYTF	TGTGCCAGCAGTGTCGTACGGGACTATGGCTACACCTTC
TRBV19	.	.	TRBJ2-4	CASSIDYKLLAKNIQYF	TGTGCCAGTAGTATAGATTACAAGCTACTAGCCAAAAACATTCAGTACTTC
TRBV21-1	.	.	TRBJ2-7	CASSKSPRQGLDEQYF	TGTGCCAGCAGCAAGAGCCCTAGACAGGGCTTGGACGAGCAGTACTTC